This TCR beta chain is drawn from a study of T cell responses to AZD1222 COVID-19 vaccine. V lost 5 bases and J lost 4; bases outside the gene matches: 5. Germline V lookup: CDR1 KGHSH, CDR2 LQKENI. The CDR3 sequence is 15 residues long. Profiled with immunoSEQ multiplex PCR; TCRdb holds only in-frame clones, not every one. This repertoire shows around 130,000 clones, roughly 92% found once; its top ten account for 1.1%. A note on this clone: Its cognate antigen is unknown.

Study outcomes and limitations: The donor group comprised mostly white British people and more females; the analysis possibly underestimated clonal diversity.

The clonotype was recovered from an adult who received the AZD1222 COVID-19 vaccine. The source was peripheral blood, collected 28 days after the second AZD1222 dose. This chain connects TRBV18 to TRBJ1-5; 10 nucleotides match TRBD1. CDR3 nucleotide sequence: TGTGCCAGCTCAGGGACAGGGGCTTATAATCAGCCCCAGCATTTT. It translates to CASSGTGAYNQPQHF.